Listed below are T cell receptor beta chains from one sample, sequenced in a study of blood T cells in healthy people across ages. TCRdb itself ran the 5' RACE reads through MiXCR, one entry per CDR3 protein. The sample lists under 1,000,000 distinct CDR3 sequences, roughly 35% occurring once. Sequencing input: blood. Receptors were obtained from a man younger than 35 in good health. CDR3s include the opening cysteine and the closing phenylalanine or tryptophan.

V: TRBV27; CDR3: CASSLREPRYF
V: TRBV20-1; CDR3: CSAPRGGLAKNIQYF
V: TRBV6-5; CDR3: CASSYSRGRGRTYGYTF
V: TRBV7-2; CDR3: CASSRDSVDTQYF
V: TRBV12-3/TRBV12-4; CDR3: CASRQSSGATTDTQYF
V: TRBV20-1; CDR3: CSASRHSGNTIYF
V: TRBV7-2; CDR3: CASSSPIANEQFF
V: TRBV7-2; CDR3: CASSLGVRVFEKLFF
V: TRBV6-5; CDR3: CASSYGPPSSYNEQFF
V: TRBV12-3/TRBV12-4; CDR3: CASGLAGGGETQYF
V: TRBV20-1; CDR3: CSARTYREGNQPQHF
V: TRBV7-3; CDR3: CASRSGTRTDTQYF
V: TRBV4-2; CDR3: CASNSRGYTQYF
V: TRBV12-3/TRBV12-4; CDR3: CASSFGLLNADTQYF
V: TRBV20-1; CDR3: CSARGATSTQYF
V: TRBV6-2/TRBV6-3; CDR3: CASSYPGGRYTF
V: TRBV5-1; CDR3: CASSVRQDYEQYF
V: TRBV4-2; CDR3: CASSQEGSAGTDTQYF
V: TRBV5-1; CDR3: CASSFVTGGNTDTQYF
V: TRBV28; CDR3: CASAGHSYNEQFF
V: TRBV20-1; CDR3: CSARGDILNYGYTF
V: TRBV4-3; CDR3: CASSQDQGANSPLHF
V: TRBV28; CDR3: CASTPSQRWPSTDTQYF
V: TRBV20-1; CDR3: CSAPPGGIAKNIQYF
V: TRBV4-3; CDR3: CASSQDWSETPGYF
V: TRBV14; CDR3: CASSPTSVGTQYF
V: TRBV28; CDR3: CASSPPPPGQQETQYF
V: TRBV3-1; CDR3: CASSQGISGRSYEQYF
V: TRBV6-6; CDR3: CASRLTGGGGGYTF
V: TRBV20-1; CDR3: CSASRGAPYNEQYF
V: TRBV20-1; CDR3: CSARDPPNEQFF
V: TRBV12-3/TRBV12-4; CDR3: CASSLVQRGGTDTQYF
V: TRBV28; CDR3: CASSFMDSYEQYF
V: TRBV18; CDR3: CASSVGAMTYEQYF
V: TRBV7-9; CDR3: CASSSGTDEKLFF
V: TRBV7-2; CDR3: CASSLQGALGEKLFF
V: TRBV29-1; CDR3: CNVRQGINLNYGYTF
V: TRBV20-1; CDR3: CSARVGLAPSSYNEQFF
V: TRBV20-1; CDR3: CSASTSGYYEQYF
V: TRBV12-5; CDR3: CASGPPDRGGYNEQFF
V: TRBV6-8; CDR3: CASSKRTGKKNIQYF
V: TRBV12-3/TRBV12-4; CDR3: CASSFDRTSGTGGYEQYF
V: TRBV5-1; CDR3: CASSPDSLRIDGYTF
V: TRBV20-1; CDR3: CSADGGGFQPQHF
V: TRBV7-3; CDR3: CASSPQGRNTEAFF
V: TRBV29-1; CDR3: CSVVQGAYGYTF
V: TRBV7-9; CDR3: CASSPGGPEAFF
V: TRBV6-6; CDR3: CASQEGYRTYEQYF
V: TRBV6-6; CDR3: CASRPVGGGYEQFF
V: TRBV12-3/TRBV12-4; CDR3: CASSNGGGGELFF